This TCR beta chain was documented in a study of blood T cell repertoires in COVID-19. Study in general: T cells, B-cell-depleted T cells, or PBMCs supplied cDNA or gDNA.

The CDR3 has 13 amino acids. Per the germline V gene, CDR1 is MNHNY and CDR2 is SVGAGI (reference sequence). V lost 8 bases to trimming and J lost 2 bases, with 10 bases between them. In the original workflow: Scientists estimated how many nucleated cells there were by amplifying reference gene primers. TCRdb's table, derived via immunoSEQ multiplex PCR, lists solely in-frame clones and lacks some. From that table come the V and J calls and clone size; the DNA was used to work out D and trimming. Of 140,000 to 150,000 clones in the sample, approximately 85% were seen once. Seattle's enrolled individuals joined amid active infection and were then monitored longitudinally.

This TCR came from a woman aged 55-69 years with COVID-19, enrolled during active disease. The genes are TRBV6-6 and TRBJ1-5; D gene unclear. Sequenced input: peripheral blood. CDR3: CASRAGGNQPQHF. DNA for the CDR3: TGTGCCAGCCGCGCCGGGGGCAATCAGCCCCAGCATTTT.